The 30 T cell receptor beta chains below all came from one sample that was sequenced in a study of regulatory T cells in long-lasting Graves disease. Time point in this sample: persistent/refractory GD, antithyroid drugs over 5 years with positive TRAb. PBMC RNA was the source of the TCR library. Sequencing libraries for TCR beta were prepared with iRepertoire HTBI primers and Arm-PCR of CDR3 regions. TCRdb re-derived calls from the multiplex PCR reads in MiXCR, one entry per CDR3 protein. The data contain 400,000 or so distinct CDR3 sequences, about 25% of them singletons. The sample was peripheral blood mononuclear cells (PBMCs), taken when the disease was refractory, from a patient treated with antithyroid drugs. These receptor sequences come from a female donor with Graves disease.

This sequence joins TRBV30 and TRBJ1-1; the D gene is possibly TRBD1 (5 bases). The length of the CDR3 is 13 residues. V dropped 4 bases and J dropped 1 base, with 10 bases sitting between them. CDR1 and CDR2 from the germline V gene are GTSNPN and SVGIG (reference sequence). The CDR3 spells CAWTGRRNTEAFF. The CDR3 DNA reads TGTGCCTGGACGGGACGCCGGAACACTGAAGCTTTCTTT.

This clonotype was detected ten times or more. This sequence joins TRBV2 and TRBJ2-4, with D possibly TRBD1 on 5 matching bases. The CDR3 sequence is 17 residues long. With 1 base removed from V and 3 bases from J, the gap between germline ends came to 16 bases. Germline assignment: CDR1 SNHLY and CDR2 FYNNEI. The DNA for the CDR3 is TGTGCCAGCAGTGAAGGGGGCGGAACTATTGTCAAAAACATTCAGTACTTC. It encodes CASSEGGGTIVKNIQYF.

The CDR3 loop is CASSAIRERNEQYF. In DNA, the CDR3 is TGTGCCAGCAGCGCAATACGGGAGAGGAACGAGCAGTACTTC. The chain couples TRBV11-2 to TRBJ2-7; TRBD2 might be the D (6 bases). The V end lost 5 bases, the J end lost 5 bases, and 16 bases lay between the germline ends. This CDR3 is 14 amino acids long. Germline assignment: CDR1 SGHAT and CDR2 FQNNGV.

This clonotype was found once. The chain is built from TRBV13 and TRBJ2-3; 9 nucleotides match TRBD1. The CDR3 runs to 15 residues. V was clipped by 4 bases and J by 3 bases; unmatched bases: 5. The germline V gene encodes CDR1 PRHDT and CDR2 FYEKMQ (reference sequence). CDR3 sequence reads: CASSSPGQGTDTQYF. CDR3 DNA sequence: TGTGCCAGCAGCTCACCGGGACAGGGAACAGATACGCAGTATTTT.

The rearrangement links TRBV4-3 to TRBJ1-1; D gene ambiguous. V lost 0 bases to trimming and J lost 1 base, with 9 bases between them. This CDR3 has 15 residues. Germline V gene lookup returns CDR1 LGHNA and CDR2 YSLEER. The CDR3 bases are TGCGCCAGCAGCCAAGATGGCAGGCAGAACACTGAAGCTTTCTTT. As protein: CASSQDGRQNTEAFF.

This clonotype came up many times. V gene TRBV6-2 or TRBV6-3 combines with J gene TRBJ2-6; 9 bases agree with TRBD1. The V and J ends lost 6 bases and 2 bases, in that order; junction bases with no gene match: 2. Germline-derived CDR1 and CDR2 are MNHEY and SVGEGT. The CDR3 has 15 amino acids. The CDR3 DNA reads TGTGCCAGCAGGGACAGGGGTACTGGGGCCAACGTCCTGACTTTC. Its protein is CASRDRGTGANVLTF.

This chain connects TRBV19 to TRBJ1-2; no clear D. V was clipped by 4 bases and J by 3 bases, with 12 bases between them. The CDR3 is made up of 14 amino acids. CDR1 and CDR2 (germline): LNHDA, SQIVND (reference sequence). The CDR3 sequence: CASSTTGSYYGYTF. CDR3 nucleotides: TGTGCCAGTAGTACGACGGGGTCATACTATGGCTACACCTTC.

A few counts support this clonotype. The CDR3 DNA sequence: TGTGCCAGCAGCTTTGGGCTCACTGAAGCTTTCTTT. It is translated as CASSFGLTEAFF. The chain combines TRBV7-2 with TRBJ1-1; D remains ambiguous. V lost 3 bases and J lost 4, with 6 bases in between. This CDR3 spans 12 amino acids. Germline loops: CDR1 SGHTA, CDR2 FQGNSA.

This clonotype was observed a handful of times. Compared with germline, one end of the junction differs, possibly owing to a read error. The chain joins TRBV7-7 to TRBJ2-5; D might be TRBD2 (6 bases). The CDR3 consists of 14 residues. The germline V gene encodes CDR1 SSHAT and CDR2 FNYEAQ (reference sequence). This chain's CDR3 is CASSPRELVETQYF. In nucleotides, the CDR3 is TGTGCTAGCAGCCCTCGGGAGCTTGTGGAGACCCAGTACTTC.

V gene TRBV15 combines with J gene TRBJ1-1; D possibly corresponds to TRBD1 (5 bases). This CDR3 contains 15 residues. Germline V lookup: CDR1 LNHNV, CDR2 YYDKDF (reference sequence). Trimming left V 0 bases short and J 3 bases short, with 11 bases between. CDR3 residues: CATSRETGMDTEAFF. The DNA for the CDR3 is TGTGCCACCAGCAGAGAAACAGGAATGGACACTGAAGCTTTCTTT.

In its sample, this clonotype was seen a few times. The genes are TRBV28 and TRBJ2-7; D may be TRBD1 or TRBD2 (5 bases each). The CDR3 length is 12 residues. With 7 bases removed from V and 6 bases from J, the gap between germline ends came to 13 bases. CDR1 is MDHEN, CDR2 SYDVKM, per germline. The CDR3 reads CASTWDGGEQYF. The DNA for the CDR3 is TGTGCCAGCACCTGGGACGGCGGCGAGCAGTACTTC.

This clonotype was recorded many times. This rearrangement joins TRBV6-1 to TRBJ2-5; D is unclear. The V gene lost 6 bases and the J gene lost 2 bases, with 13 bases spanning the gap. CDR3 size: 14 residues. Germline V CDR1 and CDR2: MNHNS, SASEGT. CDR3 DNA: TGTGCCAGCAGCTTTAGTCGGTGGCAAGAGACCCAGTACTTC. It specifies CASSFSRWQETQYF.

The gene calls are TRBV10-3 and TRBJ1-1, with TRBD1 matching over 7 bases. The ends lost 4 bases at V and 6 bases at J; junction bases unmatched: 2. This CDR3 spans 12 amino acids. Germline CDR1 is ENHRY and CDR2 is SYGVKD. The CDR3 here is CAISGRGAEAFF. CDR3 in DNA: TGTGCCATCAGTGGCAGGGGGGCTGAAGCTTTCTTT.

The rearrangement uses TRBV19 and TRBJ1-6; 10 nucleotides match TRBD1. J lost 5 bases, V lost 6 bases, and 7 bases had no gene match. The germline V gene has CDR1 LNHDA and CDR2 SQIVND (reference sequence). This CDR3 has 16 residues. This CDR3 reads CASRTRGTGDNSPLHF. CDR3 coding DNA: TGTGCCAGTAGGACAAGAGGGACAGGGGATAATTCACCCCTCCACTTT.

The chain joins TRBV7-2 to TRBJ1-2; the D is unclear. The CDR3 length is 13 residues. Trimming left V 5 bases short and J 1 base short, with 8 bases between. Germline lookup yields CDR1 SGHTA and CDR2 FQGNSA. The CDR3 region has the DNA TGTGCCAGCAGCCCCAGTAATAACTATGGCTACACCTTC. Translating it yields CASSPSNNYGYTF.

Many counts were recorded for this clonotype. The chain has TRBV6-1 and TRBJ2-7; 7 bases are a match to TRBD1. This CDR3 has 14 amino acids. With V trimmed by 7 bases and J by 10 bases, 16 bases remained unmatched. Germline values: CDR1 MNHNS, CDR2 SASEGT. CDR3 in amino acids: CASNPNRDSRYQYF. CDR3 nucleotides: TGTGCCAGCAACCCCAACCGGGACAGTCGTTATCAGTACTTC.

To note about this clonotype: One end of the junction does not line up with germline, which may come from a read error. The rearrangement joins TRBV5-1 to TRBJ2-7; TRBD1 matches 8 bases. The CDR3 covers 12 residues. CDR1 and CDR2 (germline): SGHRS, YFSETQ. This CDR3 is CASSPEGQGPRF. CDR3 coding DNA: TGCGCCAGCAGCCCGGAAGGACAGGGTCCCCGCTTC. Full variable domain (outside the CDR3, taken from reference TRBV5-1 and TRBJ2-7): KAGVTQTPRYLIKTRGQQVTLSCSPISGHRSVSWYQQTPGQGLQFLFEYFSETQRNKGNFPGRFSGRQFSNSRSEMNVSTLELGDSALYLCASSPEGQGPRFGPGTRLTVT.

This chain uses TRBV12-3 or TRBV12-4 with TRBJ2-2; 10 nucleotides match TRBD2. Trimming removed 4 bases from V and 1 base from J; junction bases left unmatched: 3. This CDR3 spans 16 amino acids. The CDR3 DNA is TGTGCCAGCAGTTGGGGACTAGCGATGAACACCGGGGAGCTGTTTTTT. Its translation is CASSWGLAMNTGELFF.

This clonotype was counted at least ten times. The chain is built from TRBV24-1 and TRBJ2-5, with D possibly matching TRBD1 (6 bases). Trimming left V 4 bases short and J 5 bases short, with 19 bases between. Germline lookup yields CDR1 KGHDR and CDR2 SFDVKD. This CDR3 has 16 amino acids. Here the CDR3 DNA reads TGTGCCACCAGTGACTACAGACAGGTGGGGGAGGAGACCCAGTACTTC. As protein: CATSDYRQVGEETQYF.

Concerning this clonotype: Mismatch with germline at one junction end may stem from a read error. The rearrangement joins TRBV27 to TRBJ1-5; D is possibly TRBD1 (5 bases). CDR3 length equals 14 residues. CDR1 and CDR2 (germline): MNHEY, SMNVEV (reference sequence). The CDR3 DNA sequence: TGTGCCAGCAGTCTATCCGGGACGCTTAAACCCCAGCATTTT. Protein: CASSLSGTLKPQHF.

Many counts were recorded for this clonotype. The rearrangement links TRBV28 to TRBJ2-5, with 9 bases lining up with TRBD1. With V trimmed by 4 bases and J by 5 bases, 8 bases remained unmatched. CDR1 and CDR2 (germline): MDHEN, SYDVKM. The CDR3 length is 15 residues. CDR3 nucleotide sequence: TGTGCCAGCAGTTCCTCGGGACAGGGTCTTGAGACCCAGTACTTC. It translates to CASSSSGQGLETQYF.

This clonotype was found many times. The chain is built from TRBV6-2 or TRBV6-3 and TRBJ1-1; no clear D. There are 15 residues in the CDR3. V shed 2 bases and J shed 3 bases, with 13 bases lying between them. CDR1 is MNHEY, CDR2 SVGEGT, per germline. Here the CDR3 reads CASSYVLPSDTEAFF. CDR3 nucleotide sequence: TGTGCCAGCAGTTACGTGCTCCCCTCGGACACTGAAGCTTTCTTT.

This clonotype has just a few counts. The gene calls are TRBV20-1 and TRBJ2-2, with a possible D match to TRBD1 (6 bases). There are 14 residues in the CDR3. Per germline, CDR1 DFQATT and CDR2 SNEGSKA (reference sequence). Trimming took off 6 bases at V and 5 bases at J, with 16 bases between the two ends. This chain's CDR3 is CSATTGRGTGELFF. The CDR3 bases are TGCAGTGCCACCACGGGCAGGGGTACCGGGGAGCTGTTTTTT.

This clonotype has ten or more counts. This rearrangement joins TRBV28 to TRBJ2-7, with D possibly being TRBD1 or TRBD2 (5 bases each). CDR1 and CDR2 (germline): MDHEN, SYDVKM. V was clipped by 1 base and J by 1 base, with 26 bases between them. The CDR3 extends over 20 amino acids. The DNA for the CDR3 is TGTGCCAGCAGTTTATCCAGTATGGGGGAAATCGGAGTTAGGTCCTACGAGCAGTACTTC. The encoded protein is CASSLSSMGEIGVRSYEQYF.

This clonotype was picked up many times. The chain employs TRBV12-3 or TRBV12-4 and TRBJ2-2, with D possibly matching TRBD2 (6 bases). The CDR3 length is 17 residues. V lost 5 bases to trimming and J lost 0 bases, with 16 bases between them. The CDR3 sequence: CASSPGVGRANTGELFF. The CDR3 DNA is TGTGCCAGCAGTCCGGGGGTGGGACGGGCGAACACCGGGGAGCTGTTTTTT.

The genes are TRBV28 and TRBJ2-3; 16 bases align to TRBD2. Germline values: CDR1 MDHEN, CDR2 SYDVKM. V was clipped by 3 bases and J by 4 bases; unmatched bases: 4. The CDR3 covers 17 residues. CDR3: CASSLLGLAGGADTQYF. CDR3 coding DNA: TGTGCCAGCAGTTTGTTGGGACTAGCGGGAGGGGCAGATACGCAGTATTTT.

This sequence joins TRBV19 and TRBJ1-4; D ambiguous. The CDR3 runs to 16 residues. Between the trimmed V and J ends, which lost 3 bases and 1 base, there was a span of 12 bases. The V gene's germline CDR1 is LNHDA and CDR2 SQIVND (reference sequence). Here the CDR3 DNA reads TGTGCCAGTAGTATTATAGAGACGGAAACTAATGAAAAACTGTTTTTT. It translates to CASSIIETETNEKLFF. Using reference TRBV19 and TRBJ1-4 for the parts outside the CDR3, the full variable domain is DGGITQSPKYLFRKEGQNVTLSCEQNLNHDAMYWYRQDPGQGLRLIYYSQIVNDFQKGDIAEGYSVSREKKESFPLTVTSAQKNPTAFYLCASSIIETETNEKLFFGSGTQLSVL.

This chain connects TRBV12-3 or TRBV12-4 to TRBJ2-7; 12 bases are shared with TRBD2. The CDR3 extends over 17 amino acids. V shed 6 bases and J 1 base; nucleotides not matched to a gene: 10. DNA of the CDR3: TGTGCCAGCAGCCGGGGGACTAGCGGGCGGCTTTCCTACGAGCAGTACTTC. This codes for CASSRGTSGRLSYEQYF.

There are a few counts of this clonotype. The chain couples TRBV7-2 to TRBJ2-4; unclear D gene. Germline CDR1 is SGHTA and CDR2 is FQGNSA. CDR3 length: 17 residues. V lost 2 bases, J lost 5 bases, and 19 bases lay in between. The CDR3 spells CASSLRPQVRDENIQYF. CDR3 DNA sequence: TGTGCCAGCAGCTTAAGGCCCCAAGTTAGAGACGAAAACATTCAGTACTTC.

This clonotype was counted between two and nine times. The CDR3, as DNA: TGTGCGGGGGGGACAGATTCCTACGAGCAGTACTTC. This translates into CAGGTDSYEQYF. The genes are TRBV6-1 and TRBJ2-7; D might be TRBD1 or TRBD2, each matching 7 bases. CDR1 is MNHNS and CDR2 is SASEGT in the germline V gene. The CDR3 runs 12 residues.